This T cell receptor beta chain was identified in a study of cytomegalovirus exposure and HLA in healthy donors. General study points: With later analysis, a missense DCLRE1C variant became linked to TCR beta V- and J-gene trimming. In vitro data verified a few CMV-associated chains as specific for CMV antigens. There were several of the most significant clusters that appeared linked to common viral pathogens in a later analysis.

On this clone: The antigen is unknown.

PCR employed 60 Vbeta and 13 Jbeta primers. The protocol was immunoSEQ multiplex PCR, while the TCRdb copy is restricted to in-frame clones and leaves out a portion. The table has around 100,000 clones, about 60% seen once; the top ten hold 2% to 2.5%. J gave up 6 bases and V 4 bases, and 9 bases lay outside the gene matches. This CDR3 spans 15 amino acids. Germline V gives CDR1 SEHNR, CDR2 FQNEAQ (reference sequence). V usage is TRBV7-9 and J usage is TRBJ1-2, with 9 bases fitting TRBD1. The material sequenced was PBMCs. This receptor was identified in a woman aged 25 to 39 in good health and CMV-seronegative. This chain's CDR3 is CASSSGGTGKHGYTF. The CDR3 DNA reads as TGTGCCAGCAGCTCGGGGGGGACAGGGAAGCATGGCTACACCTTC.